Presented here are 17 T cell receptor beta chains from one specimen sequenced in a study of blood T cell repertoires in COVID-19. Produced via immunoSEQ multiplex PCR; TCRdb's table is partial and in-frame only. Among around 210,000 clones listed, about 90% were seen once. The material sequenced was peripheral blood. These receptor sequences come from a woman in her 70s with acute or convalescent COVID-19.

This chain links TRBV5-3 with TRBJ2-1; 7 bases match TRBD2. TRBV5-3 is an ORF, and what it does is uncertain. Trimming took 0 bases from V and 0 from J; bases not matched to a gene: 12. The CDR3 sequence is 19 residues long. CDR3 sequence reads: CARSLALAALAFSYNEQFF. In nucleotides, the CDR3 is TGTGCCAGAAGCTTGGCCCTAGCGGCCCTCGCTTTCTCCTACAATGAGCAGTTCTTC.

This clone appeared a single time. The chain recombines TRBV13 with TRBJ2-6, with TRBD1 matching 7 bases. This CDR3 contains 15 residues. The V and J ends lost 3 bases and 3 bases, in that order; junction bases with no gene match: 2. The germline V gene encodes CDR1 PRHDT and CDR2 FYEKMQ (reference sequence). Here the CDR3 DNA reads TGTGCCAGCAGCTTCCGGACAGGTGGGGCCAACGTCCTGACTTTC. It codes for CASSFRTGGANVLTF.

The chain recombines TRBV5-1 with TRBJ2-3; 9 bases match TRBD1. With 5 bases clipped from V and 6 bases from J, the junction kept 4 bases outside the gene matches. Germline V gene data show CDR1 as SGHRS and CDR2 as YFSETQ. This CDR3 has 13 residues. Here the CDR3 reads CASRSGTGDTQYF. CDR3 nucleotide sequence: TGCGCCAGCAGATCCGGGACAGGGGATACGCAGTATTTT.

The sample holds a few counts of this clone. V is TRBV18 and J is TRBJ1-6; 9 positions agree with TRBD1. Germline-derived CDR1 and CDR2 are KGHSH and LQKENI. The CDR3 runs 16 residues. The V and J ends lost 2 bases and 8 bases, in that order; junction bases with no gene match: 7. CDR3 sequence: CASSPATGGKDSPLHF. Here the CDR3 DNA reads TGTGCCAGCTCACCAGCCACAGGGGGCAAGGATTCACCCCTCCACTTT.

This clone is a singleton in its sample. The chain carries TRBV5-4 and TRBJ1-4; D is possibly TRBD1 (5 bases). Germline V CDR1 and CDR2: SGHNT, YYREEE (reference sequence). Trimming took off 0 bases at V and 7 bases at J, with 10 bases between the two ends. The length of the CDR3 is 14 residues. The CDR3 nucleotides are TGTGCCAGCAGCTTGGAAGGGGCGACTGAAAAACTGTTTTTT. Translating gives CASSLEGATEKLFF.

This chain uses TRBV5-5 with TRBJ2-5, with D possibly matching TRBD2 (5 bases). This CDR3 has 13 amino acids. Trimming took 0 bases from V and 4 from J, leaving 7 bases between them. Germline assignment: CDR1 SGHKS and CDR2 YYEKEE (reference sequence). The CDR3 loop reads CASSLGGAETQYF. The DNA of the CDR3 is TGTGCCAGCAGCTTGGGGGGAGCAGAGACCCAGTACTTC.

The V gene is TRBV5-1, the J gene TRBJ1-1, with 8 bases fitting TRBD1. V lost 4 bases and J lost 1; bases outside the gene matches: 15. Germline CDR1 is SGHRS and CDR2 is YFSETQ. The CDR3 has 18 amino acids. CDR3 bases: TGCGCCAGCAGCATGACAGGGGCCCTAAGGGGAAGGAACACTGAAGCTTTCTTT. Translated: CASSMTGALRGRNTEAFF.

CDR3 sequence: CASSPRRSRGSSYNSPLHF. The CDR3 region has the DNA TGTGCCAGCAGTCCGAGACGGTCCCGGGGTAGCTCCTATAATTCACCCCTCCACTTT. V is TRBV27 and J is TRBJ1-6; D gene uncertain. Per germline, CDR1 MNHEY and CDR2 SMNVEV (reference sequence). The CDR3 covers 19 residues. V was trimmed by 5 bases and J by 0 bases, leaving 20 bases between them.

The rearrangement uses TRBV3-1 (or the pseudogene TRBV3-2) and TRBJ2-7; 10 bases align to TRBD2. Looked up from germline, CDR1 is LGHDT and CDR2 is YNNKEL (reference sequence). The junction had 6 bases not matched to a gene; V was cut back by 8 bases and J by 2 bases. This CDR3 is built from 14 residues. For the CDR3, the DNA is TGTGCCAGCTATAGCGGGAGGCCTGCCTACGAGCAGTACTTC. Protein product: CASYSGRPAYEQYF.

The chain recombines TRBV5-1 with TRBJ1-1, with 7 nucleotides matching TRBD1. Trimming cost V 2 bases and J 6 bases; bases outside gene matches: 7. This CDR3 spans 14 amino acids. CDR1 is SGHRS and CDR2 is YFSETQ in the germline V gene. The CDR3 spells CASSFGQEGSEAFF. In DNA form, the CDR3 reads TGCGCCAGCAGCTTCGGACAGGAGGGTTCTGAAGCTTTCTTT.

J is TRBJ2-2 and V is TRBV6-5, with TRBD1 identical over 8 bases. V trimming: 6 bases; J trimming: 5 bases; junction bases outside the gene matches: 5. CDR3 size: 14 residues. Germline CDR1 MNHEY, CDR2 SVGAGI. The CDR3 loop is CASRRQGRTGELFF. Here the CDR3 DNA reads TGTGCCAGCAGACGACAGGGGAGGACCGGGGAGCTGTTTTTT.

This clone was counted a single time. The V gene is TRBV27, the J gene TRBJ1-5; 7 bases are shared with TRBD1. Per germline, CDR1 MNHEY and CDR2 SMNVEV (reference sequence). V gave up 0 bases and J gave up 10 bases; unmatched junction bases: 9. The CDR3 is 15 amino acids. CDR3 in amino acids: CASSLSGQVHRPQHF. The DNA of the CDR3 is TGTGCCAGCAGTTTATCAGGACAGGTGCATAGACCCCAGCATTTT.

This clone came up once. CDR3 loop: CASSFGTAGGYNEQFF. The CDR3 DNA is TGTGCCAGCAGTTTCGGGACAGCTGGGGGTTACAATGAGCAGTTCTTC. V is TRBV28 and J is TRBJ2-1, with 7 positions matching TRBD1. Trimming removed 3 bases from V and 4 bases from J; junction bases left unmatched: 9. Germline-derived CDR1 and CDR2 are MDHEN and SYDVKM. CDR3 size: 16 residues.

V gene TRBV27 combines with J gene TRBJ2-2, with 7 bases lining up with TRBD1. The CDR3 runs to 17 residues. Germline V gives CDR1 MNHEY, CDR2 SMNVEV (reference sequence). J was trimmed by 4 bases and V by 0 bases; bases with no gene match: 8. The CDR3 DNA sequence: TGTGCCAGCAGTTTATCGGCCAGGGGGACGTTCACCGGGGAGCTGTTTTTT. Translated: CASSLSARGTFTGELFF.

V and J are TRBV7-9 and TRBJ1-1, with 9 bases identical to TRBD1. CDR1 and CDR2 (germline): SEHNR, FQNEAQ (reference sequence). J was trimmed by 9 bases and V by 6 bases; bases with no gene match: 8. This CDR3 contains 13 residues. The CDR3 protein is CASSSTGGRKAFF. In DNA, the CDR3 is TGTGCCAGCAGTTCGACAGGGGGACGAAAAGCTTTCTTT.

This clone occurred a few times. The chain combines TRBV7-2 with TRBJ2-2; TRBD1 matches at 8 bases. Germline V lookup: CDR1 SGHTA, CDR2 FQGNSA. After removal of 4 bases from V and 4 bases from J, the junction contained 5 bases not matched to a gene. There are 15 residues in the CDR3. CDR3 bases: TGTGCCAGCAGCTCCTACACAGGGGGCACCGGGGAGCTGTTTTTT. Residues: CASSSYTGGTGELFF. The entire variable domain, with the rest obtained from reference TRBV7-2 and TRBJ2-2, is as follows: GAGVSQSPSNKVTEKGKDVELRCDPISGHTALYWYRQSLGQGLEFLIYFQGNSAPDKSGLPSDRFSAERTGGSVSTLTIQRTQQEDSAVYLCASSSYTGGTGELFFGEGSRLTVL.

The chain couples TRBV5-8 to TRBJ1-2; D is ambiguous. The CDR3 has 16 amino acids. V lost 7 bases and J lost 7, with 26 bases in between. In germline, CDR1 is SGHTS, CDR2 YDEGEE. The chain's CDR3 is CASPVIGILGFRGYTF. CDR3 nucleotides: TGTGCCAGCCCCGTGATCGGTATACTGGGCTTCCGTGGCTACACCTTC.